This T cell receptor beta chain was sequenced during a study of T cell responses to AZD1222 COVID-19 vaccine. Study-level findings and limits: Dominant at 160-218 and 743-854, vaccine-associated CD4 TCRs also spanned spike. Clonal diversity may have been underestimated, and the donors were mostly white British, with more females than males. Repertoire sampling occurred only after the peak T cell response. Among AZD1222 vaccinees, only five to seven were seropositive at baseline.

Profiling relied on immunoSEQ multiplex PCR, and the TCRdb table lists in-frame clones only, not all of them. The table has 140,000 or so clones, approximately 91% seen once. To note about this clone: The target antigen is unknown.

Material: peripheral blood, obtained 28 days after the second dose of the MenACWY control vaccine. This clonotype was obtained from an adult who received the MenACWY meningococcal vaccine as a control.

The CDR3 DNA reads as TGTGCCAGCAGTTTGGCGGGGGGAGATGAGCAGTTCTTC. Protein: CASSLAGGDEQFF. The chain has TRBV12-3 or TRBV12-4 and TRBJ2-1; 8 bases are a match to TRBD2. CDR3 size: 13 residues. Losses at the gene ends were 3 bases for V and 8 bases for J; bases not matched to a gene: 3.